The 9 T cell receptor beta chains presented below share a single source sample, sequenced in a study of shared clonotypes between healthy human individuals. This table comes from immunoSEQ multiplex PCR, and its TCRdb copy is limited to in-frame clones, with some not included. Among hundreds of thousands of clones listed, about 90% were seen once. Selected positively for CCR7 and CD45RO-negative, naive CD8 cells excluded terminally differentiated effector memory CD45RA+ cells. The sample was naive CD8+ T cells sorted from blood. These receptors came from a man aged 30 to 39 in good health.

This clone showed up just a few times. The chain joins TRBV9 to TRBJ2-7, with D possibly TRBD1 on 6 matching bases. V dropped 0 bases and J dropped 0 bases, with 7 bases sitting between them. Germline V gene lookup returns CDR1 SGDLS and CDR2 YYNGEE. The CDR3 sequence is 14 residues long. The CDR3 protein is CASSVGDISYEQYF. DNA for the CDR3: TGTGCCAGCAGCGTAGGGGACATCTCCTACGAGCAGTACTTC.

V usage is TRBV28 and J usage is TRBJ1-2; 8 positions match TRBD1. The CDR3 extends over 16 amino acids. V dropped 3 bases and J dropped 6; count of bases not matched to a gene: 12. The germline V gene encodes CDR1 MDHEN and CDR2 SYDVKM. The CDR3 here is CASSFLRETGAHGYTF. The DNA of the CDR3 is TGTGCCAGCAGTTTCCTTCGGGAGACAGGGGCCCATGGCTACACCTTC.

This clone was picked up one time. The V and J genes are TRBV27 and TRBJ2-1; D call uncertain. Trimming took off 2 bases at V and 9 bases at J, with 5 bases between the two ends. The germline gives CDR1 MNHEY, CDR2 SMNVEV (reference sequence). The CDR3 is 11 residues long. The CDR3 protein is CASSLVGEQFF. The CDR3 nucleotides read TGTGCCAGCAGTTTAGTTGGTGAGCAGTTCTTC.

The rearrangement uses TRBV5-6 and TRBJ2-3; 7 bases fit TRBD2. The germline V gene has CDR1 SGHDT and CDR2 YYEEEE. The V segment lost 0 bases and the J segment 9 bases; nucleotides outside the gene matches: 7. The CDR3 is 14 residues long. The CDR3 nucleotides are TGTGCCAGCAGCTTGGCGGCTAGCGGCCCAACGCAGTATTTT. This sequence encodes CASSLAASGPTQYF.

In its sample, this clone was seen once. CDR3 DNA: TGTGCCAGTAGTATCAGGCCGGGTTCGGGGCAAGAGACCCAGTACTTC. Protein product: CASSIRPGSGQETQYF. V and J are TRBV19 and TRBJ2-5, with a weak D call TRBD2 (5 bases). CDR1 and CDR2 from the germline V gene are LNHDA and SQIVND (reference sequence). The CDR3 runs 16 residues. The V end was cut by 3 bases, the J end by 2 bases, with 16 bases between. The entire variable domain, with the rest obtained from reference TRBV19 and TRBJ2-5, is as follows: DGGITQSPKYLFRKEGQNVTLSCEQNLNHDAMYWYRQDPGQGLRLIYYSQIVNDFQKGDIAEGYSVSREKKESFPLTVTSAQKNPTAFYLCASSIRPGSGQETQYFGPGTRLLVL.

The chain joins TRBV11-2 to TRBJ2-7; D perhaps matches TRBD1 (5 bases). Germline-derived CDR1 and CDR2 are SGHAT and FQNNGV. The CDR3 covers 15 residues. Trimming took 0 bases from V and 0 from J, leaving 9 bases between them. The CDR3 reads CASSLERGYSYEQYF. Here the CDR3 DNA reads TGTGCCAGCAGCTTAGAAAGGGGCTACTCCTACGAGCAGTACTTC.

This clone was seen just once. This chain links TRBV7-9 with TRBJ1-2, with 12 bases that match TRBD1. The CDR3 has 15 amino acids. The trim removed 5 bases at V and 4 bases at J, leaving 5 bases unmatched. Germline CDR1 reads SEHNR; CDR2 reads FQNEAQ (reference sequence). The CDR3 bases are TGTGCCAGCAGCCCTGGGACAGGGGGCATCTATGGCTACACCTTC. It encodes CASSPGTGGIYGYTF.

This chain links TRBV10-3 with TRBJ2-4, with D possibly matching TRBD2 (5 bases). Germline CDR1 reads ENHRY; CDR2 reads SYGVKD. Trimming removed 2 bases from V and 4 bases from J, with 15 bases in between. CDR3 size: 16 residues. This chain's CDR3 is CAISEGGGSTKNIQYF. The CDR3, as DNA: TGTGCCATCAGTGAGGGAGGTGGCAGTACGAAAAACATTCAGTACTTC.

This clone has more than one count but fewer than ten. The gene calls are TRBV5-1 and TRBJ1-2; a weak D match, TRBD1 (5 bases). The germline V gene has CDR1 SGHRS and CDR2 YFSETQ. There are 16 residues in the CDR3. V shed 0 bases and J shed 2 bases, with 14 bases lying between them. CDR3 protein: CASSLEGGAGNYGYTF. The CDR3 DNA follows: TGCGCCAGCAGCTTGGAAGGTGGGGCAGGGAACTATGGCTACACCTTC.